The TCR beta chain described here comes from a study of post-analysis software for immune sequencing data (dated by TCRdb to between 2015 and 2017). Regarding the complete study: Disease courses on record covered relapsing-remitting, secondary progressive and progressive-relapsing multiple sclerosis, though some patients had no subtype annotation. The patient repertoires were set against around eleven previously published healthy control repertoires from donors whose ages ranged from roughly 6 to 25 years. A subset of samples was prepared in parallel using single-end sample barcoding, then pooled and co-amplified after Illumina adapter ligation. Study-level results and caveats: Roughly 5 TRBV segments, including TRBV5-6, TRBV5-1 and TRBV20-1, were significantly more frequent in patients than controls. Multiple sclerosis patients had significantly lower normalized Chao1 diversity than controls, a result that suggests substantial peripheral T-cell clonal expansion. The control group was slightly older than the multiple sclerosis patient group. Strong co-clustering of samples prepared in the same batch was shown by direct clustering with F measure, prompting a batch-effect correction.

The CDR3 contains 12 residues, cysteine and phenylalanine counted. The entry retains the CDR3 DNA only, 36 bases that are in frame from base 1. From the germline V gene, CDR1 is SQVTM and CDR2 is ANQGSEA. Preparation of the library involved PCR. The listed sequencing device is Illumina HiSeq 2500. To reduce PCR and sequencing biases, unique molecular identifiers were incorporated into the TCR beta cDNA libraries. Approximately 500,000 cDNA molecules were obtained per 1 to 10 million input T cells, so each molecule approximated one T cell. The same protocol used for the earlier healthy control dataset was applied to prepare and sequence the patient libraries. Within a given batch, samples were prepared together, multiplexed and sequenced on the same HiSeq lane. In the authors' own workflow: MIGEC handled the raw barcoded reads, throwing out single-read molecular identifier groups before consensus assembly and CDR3 extraction. VDJtools was used for post-analysis of the clonotype tables, with diversity normalized by down-sampling every dataset to the smallest sample size. Repertoire overlap clustering matched CDR3 amino acid but not nucleotide sequences to correct batch-related cross-sample contamination. TCRdb reprocessing: public reads trimmed at Q25 with fastp, clones called with MiXCR, in-frame beta chains kept. Each entry merges the rows of one CDR3 protein and shows their most common DNA and genes. TCRdb assigned the V and J calls; the authors' analysis was not used. A total of hundreds of thousands of distinct CDR3 sequences appear in this sample, about 32% of them only once. Around 0.6% of the sample belongs to the ten largest clones.

A note on this clonotype: Which antigen it targets is not known. A read error may be the cause here, since a much bigger clone is one base away.

To demonstrate the VDJtools post-analysis software, TCR beta repertoires were profiled from the peripheral blood of more than ten young patients with multiple sclerosis. Multiple sclerosis patients were children and adolescents aged about 6 to 16 years. This sequence originates from a girl aged 10 to 17 with multiple sclerosis. Specimen: blood. The V and J genes are TRBV29-1 and TRBJ2-3, and 8 bases in between align with TRBD2. For the CDR3, the sequence is CSIDSGGFTQYF. The DNA sequence is given as TGCAGCATTGATTCGGGAGGGTTTACGCAGTATTTT.